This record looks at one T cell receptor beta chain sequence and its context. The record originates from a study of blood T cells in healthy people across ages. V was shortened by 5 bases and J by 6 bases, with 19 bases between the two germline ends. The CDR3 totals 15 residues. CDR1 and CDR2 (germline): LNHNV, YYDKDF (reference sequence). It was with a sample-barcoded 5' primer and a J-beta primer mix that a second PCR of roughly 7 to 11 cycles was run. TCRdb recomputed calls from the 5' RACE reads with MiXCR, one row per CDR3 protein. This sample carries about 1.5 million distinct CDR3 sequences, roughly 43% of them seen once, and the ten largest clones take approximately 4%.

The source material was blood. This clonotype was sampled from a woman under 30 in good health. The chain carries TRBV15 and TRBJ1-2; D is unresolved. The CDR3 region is CATSSRTAMMDGYTF. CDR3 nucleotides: TGTGCCACCAGCTCCAGGACTGCCATGATGGATGGCTACACCTTC.